Below are 2 T cell receptor beta chains sequenced from a single sample in a study of blood T cell repertoires in COVID-19. The data were produced by immunoSEQ multiplex PCR, yet TCRdb's version contains in-frame clones alone and is incomplete. The sample yields some 400,000 clones, about 89% seen once. Source material: peripheral blood. These receptors all come from a woman in her twenties or thirties with COVID-19, enrolled during active disease.

CDR3 sequence (DNA): TGTGCCAGCAGCCTGAAGGCGCCAGGGCACACTGAAGCTTTCTTT. Amino acid sequence: CASSLKAPGHTEAFF. The rearrangement uses TRBV6-6 and TRBJ1-1; D perhaps matches TRBD1 (5 bases). The V end was cut by 6 bases, the J end by 3 bases, with 17 bases between. Germline CDR1 is MNHNY and CDR2 is SVGAGI (reference sequence). There are 15 residues in the CDR3.

The chain links TRBV5-1 to TRBJ2-1; D perhaps matches TRBD1 (5 bases). CDR3 length: 11 residues. V was clipped by 4 bases and J by 13 bases, with 12 bases between them. From germline, CDR1 is SGHRS and CDR2 YFSETQ. The CDR3 coding sequence is TGCGCCAGCAGCATGACAGACAACCAGTTCTTC. It codes for CASSMTDNQFF. Full variable domain (rest looked up from reference TRBV5-1 and TRBJ2-1): KAGVTQTPRYLIKTRGQQVTLSCSPISGHRSVSWYQQTPGQGLQFLFEYFSETQRNKGNFPGRFSGRQFSNSRSEMNVSTLELGDSALYLCASSMTDNQFFGPGTRLTVL.